This entry features one T cell receptor beta chain sequence. Its antigen is undetermined. A read error is possible here, since a much larger clone lies one base away. These data belong to a study of blood T cells in healthy people across ages. Points from the study as a whole: Samples with more naive T cells showed higher observed beta diversity.

Using a J-beta primer mix together with a sample-barcoded 5' primer, a second PCR was run for roughly 7 to 12 cycles. Each single sample gave us at least 2.5 million CDR3-containing paired-end reads. Each CDR3 protein is one row after TCRdb ran MiXCR on the 5' RACE reads. The sample shows about 730,000 distinct CDR3 sequences, around 46% of them seen only once. Russia was home to the donors, healthy Caucasian individuals aged roughly 6 to 90. Samples each had at least 5 micrograms of total RNA extracted. CDR3 length equals 13 residues. Trimming took 3 bases from V and 2 from J, leaving 10 bases between them. Germline V CDR1 and CDR2: SQVTM, ANQGSEA.

V is TRBV29-1 and J is TRBJ2-5, with a possible D match to TRBD2 (6 bases). This TCR was recovered from a woman aged 60-75 years in good health. Sequenced material: blood. This CDR3 is CSVERGGQETQYF. CDR3 nucleotides: TGCAGCGTTGAGCGGGGCGGACAAGAGACCCAGTACTTC.